This T cell receptor (beta chain) was found in a study of shared clonotypes between healthy human individuals. At the level of the study: Every donor yielded three CD4 naive, three CD4 memory, two CD8 naive and one CD8 memory plate.

Findings of the study overall: Estimated richness values were generally larger in naive subsets than in memory subsets.

With V trimmed by 1 base and J by 12 bases, 7 bases remained unmatched. In germline, CDR1 is SGHRS, CDR2 YFSETQ. CDR3 length equals 14 residues. To note about this clone: What it binds is unknown.

TCRdb keeps only in-frame clones here, not all; method: immunoSEQ multiplex PCR. The sample lists 800,000 to 1,200,000 clones, approximately 80% occurring once. It was into CD45RA+ naive and CD45RA-negative memory subsets that the CD4+ cells were split. The J gene is TRBJ2-1, the V gene TRBV5-1; the match to TRBD2 covers 10 bases. The sample consisted of memory CD4+ T cells from PBMCs. Subset meaning: CD45RA-negative fraction. This clonotype was sampled from a man younger than 35 in good health. Some clones in this sample may be carry-over from other donors' samples. CDR3 protein: CASSLTSGKSRQFF. CDR3 coding DNA: TGCGCCAGCAGCTTGACTAGCGGGAAGTCGCGGCAGTTCTTC.